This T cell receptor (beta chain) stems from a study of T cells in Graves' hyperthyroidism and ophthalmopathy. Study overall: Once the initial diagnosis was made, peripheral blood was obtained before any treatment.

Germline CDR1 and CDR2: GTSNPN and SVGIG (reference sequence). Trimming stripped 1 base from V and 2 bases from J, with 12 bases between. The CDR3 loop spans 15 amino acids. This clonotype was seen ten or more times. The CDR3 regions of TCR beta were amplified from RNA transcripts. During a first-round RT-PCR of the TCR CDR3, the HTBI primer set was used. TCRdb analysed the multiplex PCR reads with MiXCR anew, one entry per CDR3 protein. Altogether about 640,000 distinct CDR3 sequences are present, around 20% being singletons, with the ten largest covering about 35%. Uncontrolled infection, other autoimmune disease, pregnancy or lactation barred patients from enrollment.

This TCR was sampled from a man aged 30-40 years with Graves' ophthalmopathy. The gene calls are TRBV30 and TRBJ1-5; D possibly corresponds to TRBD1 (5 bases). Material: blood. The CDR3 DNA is TGTGCCTGGAGTGAACCAGGGAGTGGCAATCAGCCCCAGCATTTT. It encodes CAWSEPGSGNQPQHF.